A selection of T cell receptor beta chains follows, all from one sample in a study of blood T cell repertoires in COVID-19. The table came from immunoSEQ multiplex PCR; TCRdb's copy has only in-frame clones and leaves some out. Of roughly 260,000 clones listed, roughly 86% were seen once; the top ten hold 2% to 2.5%. Sequenced material: peripheral blood. The receptors were sampled from a woman aged 45-65 years with acute or convalescent COVID-19. Both conserved end residues are trimmed from each CDR3.

v_gene	j_gene	CDR3aa
TRBV28	TRBJ1-5	ASSPYYRGHQPQH
TRBV28	TRBJ2-7	ASSLLAGIYEQY
TRBV28	TRBJ2-7	ASNRWGGIGRSEQY
TRBV6-6	TRBJ2-3	ASSRIAGPTRRTDTQY
TRBV28	TRBJ1-2	ASSLAGGYT
TRBV5-6	TRBJ2-7	ASSFITSGGYEQY
TRBV30	TRBJ2-7	AWSSTDRGEQY
TRBV7-2	TRBJ1-5	ASSLRTGGNQPQH
TRBV6-5	TRBJ2-5	ASSSTTGTGVETQY
TRBV7-9	TRBJ2-3	ASSSNRDYQWTDTQY
TRBV28	TRBJ2-3	ASEQVLTDTQY
TRBV5-1	TRBJ1-2	ASSLWTGDGYT
TRBV2	TRBJ1-5	ASRRTGSNQPQH
TRBV12-3/TRBV12-4	TRBJ1-3	ASHERARNTIY
TRBV7-9	TRBJ2-5	ASSLQANQETQY
TRBV19	TRBJ2-1	ASSIFPDNEQF
TRBV4-2	TRBJ2-7	ASSQGSSGNPEQY
TRBV6-4	TRBJ1-5	ASSGTGTGDSNQPQH
TRBV28	TRBJ2-7	ASSQLANSYEQY
TRBV19	TRBJ2-7	ASSLSTSGSHH
TRBV27	TRBJ2-3	ASSRPSGADTQY
TRBV7-9	TRBJ2-2	ASSFSQFANTGELF
TRBV30	TRBJ1-4	AWSAYWDRLNEKLF
TRBV19	TRBJ2-1	ASSIASGRASVEQF
TRBV24-1	TRBJ2-1	ATSGTSGLSYNEQF
TRBV5-1	TRBJ1-3	ASKGRPGNTIY
TRBV6-6	TRBJ2-4	ASTDQDKNIQY
TRBV7-2	TRBJ2-7	ASSFSRGTYEQY
TRBV24-1	TRBJ1-2	ATSDLDRGIYGYT
TRBV15	TRBJ2-7	ATSGNRQGGEQY
TRBV27	TRBJ1-4	ATKRVRQSTTNEKLF
TRBV18	TRBJ2-5	ASSPRGDRPKETQY
TRBV27	TRBJ1-1	ASSLLSRGYTEAF
TRBV7-2	TRBJ2-1	ASSLVNGPGEQF
TRBV9	TRBJ2-1	ASNRGLAAYNEQF
TRBV14	TRBJ2-2	ASSLRVGWSGELF
TRBV4-2	TRBJ2-5	ASSQHLAGGTGETQY
TRBV4-1	TRBJ1-1	ASKDRGRNTEAF
TRBV7-2	TRBJ2-7	ASRGGGISGSPQY
TRBV5-1	TRBJ2-2	ASSLRGNTGELF
TRBV18	TRBJ1-4	ASSRGTGSEKLF
TRBV5-6	TRBJ1-2	ASSFLRDHTVYGYT
TRBV27	TRBJ1-6	ASSPSDRLSYNSPLH
TRBV21-1	TRBJ2-7	ASSSGLAGVRGYEQY
TRBV27	TRBJ1-5	ASSQYSINQPQH
TRBV6-5	TRBJ1-5	ASRNRGNQPQH
TRBV30	TRBJ2-7	AWSWEQAYEQY
TRBV5-3	TRBJ2-1	ARDNGTSGREYNEQF
TRBV19	TRBJ1-5	ASSFGGINQPQH
TRBV19	TRBJ1-1	ASNPRGNTEAF